This T cell receptor beta chain was observed in a study of T cell responses to AZD1222 COVID-19 vaccine. General observations from the study: It should be noted that donors were predominantly white British and more often female, and clonal diversity was possibly underestimated.

A remark on this clone: Its target is unknown.

The data were produced by immunoSEQ multiplex PCR, yet TCRdb's version contains in-frame clones alone and is incomplete. The table shows some 110,000 clones, with approximately 85% occurring only once. The length of the CDR3 is 11 residues. Germline assignment: CDR1 DFQATT and CDR2 SNEGSKA (reference sequence). Trimming pared 6 bases from V and 9 bases from J, leaving 14 bases between. The sequence was obtained from an adult in good health. The chain employs TRBV20-1 and TRBJ1-1; no definite D call. The source was peripheral blood, collected on day 0 of MenACWY control vaccination. The CDR3 loop reads CSALDQDQAFF. The CDR3 DNA reads TGCAGTGCCTTGGATCAGGACCAAGCTTTCTTT.